This TCR beta chain derives from a study of patients and donors after allogeneic stem cell transplantation. TCRdb re-analysed the RT-PCR reads in MiXCR, keeping a single row per CDR3 protein. This table holds about 150,000 distinct CDR3 sequences, over 35% found once. Between the trimmed V and J ends, which lost 0 bases and 7 bases, there was a span of 19 bases. Germline V gives CDR1 DFQATT, CDR2 SNEGSKA (reference sequence). The CDR3 is 15 residues long. The TCR sequence derives from a human donor who was either an allogeneic HSCT recipient or a stem cell or donor lymphocyte infusion donor (not recorded which). It is not recorded whose cells these are; they may come from a transplant donor. This rearrangement joins TRBV20-1 to TRBJ2-7, with D uncertain. Sample: blood, either unsorted or a sorted T cell fraction (not recorded which). The CDR3 DNA sequence: TGCAGTGCTAGAGATCACCTATCAAACCAAGGGGAGCAGTACTTC. Translation gives CSARDHLSNQGEQYF.